A single T cell receptor beta chain is shown here with its context. It lacks a known antigen. One base away there is no much larger clone; base qualities are not given. The Qiagen DNeasy kit was used to extract genomic DNA from unsorted PBMCs and from the negatively selected CD4+ and CD8+ fractions. Amplification of TCR beta CDR3 regions was done by immunoSEQ multiplex PCR with primers that anneal to V and J segments. Amplification bias was minimized using a synthetic immune receptor repertoire, and residual bias was removed computationally after sequencing. The study's processing was this. Custom Python scripts were used to quantify repertoire diversity as the Shannon entropy index. Unsorted, CD4+ and CD8+ repertoires were analyzed separately, except in combined analyses where CD4+ and CD8+ sequences were merged in silico. Clonal expansion was defined as at least a 2-fold frequency increase after treatment relative to C1D1, with a pseudocount of 0.5 for undetected baseline clones. Singleton clones were defined as clones with 0 or 1 copy at C1D1, and non-singleton clones were defined as clones with 2 or more copies. By matching protein sequences in sorted samples from the same patient, clones expanded in unsorted samples were annotated as CD4+, CD8+ or unknown. Wilcoxon tests on paired samples were used to test diversity changes from C1D1 to C4D1. Held by TCRdb, this immuneACCESS table contains in-frame sequences only and omits some clones. Under half of the omission traces to an unresolved V gene where checked; the cause of the rest is unknown. V, J and clone size derive from that table, while D and trimming were established from the DNA sequence. The sample table lists approximately 100,000 clones, roughly 90% of them with a count of one. The ten largest account for 5% to 7.5% of the sample.

These data come from a study of PD-1 blockade in classical Hodgkin lymphoma (TCRdb year 2020). For the wider study: Nivolumab dosing was 3 mg/kg intravenously every 2 weeks, continuing until either disease progression or unacceptable toxicity. A peripheral blood immune signature of response to PD-1 blockade in classical Hodgkin lymphoma was defined using TCR beta sequencing and CyTOF.

The time point tag for this specimen amounts to: cycle 2 day 1 (C2D1) of nivolumab. Relapse after autologous stem cell transplantation had occurred in all trial patients, and cohorts A, B and C were distinguished by prior brentuximab vedotin exposure. A total of under 70 patients with relapsed/refractory classical Hodgkin lymphoma made up the trial cohort, and each patient's best overall response was complete response, partial response or progressive disease. In the multi-cohort phase II CheckMate 205 trial, trial patients received single-agent nivolumab. Best overall response was determined by an independent review committee according to the 2007 International Working Group response criteria. Trial PBMCs were collected immediately before nivolumab initiation (C1D1) and during therapy at cycle 2 day 1 and cycle 4 day 1. Peripheral blood was collected in 8 mL Vacutainer Cell Preparation Tubes, from which PBMCs were isolated by centrifugation and then cryopreserved.

Points the paper makes about the study in general: A significant rise by C4D1 was seen in CD4+ but not CD8+ TCR diversity (p=0.0027 vs p=0.16), with the rise being most apparent in complete responders (p=0.02). Only a single clinical trial cohort was studied, and what caused the repertoire differences, possibly disease activity or prior therapy, remained undefined. Baseline TCR diversity was reported to be lower in newly diagnosed patients than in healthy donors and to be lower still in relapsed/refractory patients. Among trial patients, those achieving complete response had baseline diversity similar to that of newly diagnosed patients, while diversity was significantly lower in partial responders and progressors. Diversity was lower in patients who began nivolumab less than 1 year after ASCT, so these patients were left out of later analyses to avoid confounding by immune reconstitution.

The CDR3 runs 15 residues from the cysteine to the phenylalanine. Only the CDR3 DNA is retained, 45 bases long and in frame from the first base. Trimming removed 1 base from V and 0 bases from J, leaving 8 bases between the germline ends. The germline V gene sets CDR1 to SGHRS and CDR2 to YFSETQ. The receptor's source is a human donor with classical Hodgkin lymphoma. This sample comprised peripheral blood mononuclear cells (PBMCs), obtained before the second cycle of nivolumab. The chain is encoded by TRBV5-1 joined to TRBJ1-3, with the D gene not confidently named. CDR3 reads: CASSLLAASGNTIYF. The base sequence is TGCGCCAGCAGCTTGTTGGCAGCCTCTGGAAACACCATATATTTT.